The TCR beta chain under discussion was sequenced for a study of T cell changes during pregnancy in multiple sclerosis. Method: immunoSEQ multiplex PCR; TCRdb's copy keeps in-frame clones and lacks some. The table has tens of thousands of clones, 89% seen once. Sequencing was performed on peripheral blood, taken in the first trimester of pregnancy. This receptor was identified in a female donor in good health, enrolled as a control in a pregnancy study.

As DNA, the CDR3 is TGTGCCAGCAGTTACTCCGAGAGCTACGAGCAGTACTTC. It encodes CASSYSESYEQYF. The chain uses TRBV6-5 and TRBJ2-7; D ambiguous. V lost 0 bases and J 3 bases, leaving 6 bases between the germline ends. Germline V gene sequence: CDR1 MNHEY, CDR2 SVGAGI. The CDR3 length is 13 residues.